The subject of this entry is one T cell receptor beta chain. Survey-depth immunoSEQ sequencing covered TCR beta CDR3 regions. TCRdb keeps only in-frame clones here, not all; method: immunoSEQ multiplex PCR. This sample has 90,000 or so clones, with just under 75% found just once. This entry comes from a study of CD8 T cell repertoires and HIV-1 epitope variants. Study details: T cells were cultured for 10 days with cytokines added on days 3 and 7.

The germline V gene has CDR1 SQVTM and CDR2 ANQGSEA. The CDR3 has 12 residues. V was pared by 4 bases and J by 5 bases, with 11 bases between. The J gene is TRBJ2-5, the V gene TRBV29-1; D could derive from TRBD1 or TRBD2 (6 bases each). The TCR originated in a male donor with HIV. What was sequenced was uncultured baseline CD8+ T cells from peripheral blood mononuclear cells (PBMCs). In DNA form, the CDR3 reads TGCAGCGTTGGAGGGGGGCCGGAGACCCAGTACTTC. Translated: CSVGGGPETQYF.